Sequencing of this T cell receptor (beta chain) was carried out in a study of T-cell memory formation after mild COVID-19. Germline V gene lookup returns CDR1 MNHNY and CDR2 SVGAGI (reference sequence). V dropped 6 bases and J dropped 5 bases, with 13 bases sitting between them. The CDR3 runs 13 residues. Barcoded TCR alpha and TCR beta cDNA libraries with UMIs came from 5'RACE using constant-segment primers. TCRdb used MiXCR to reprocess the 5' RACE reads, holding one entry per CDR3 protein. Among about 180,000 distinct CDR3 sequences listed, 15% to 20% were seen once. The source is a man between 18 and 35 years old who had mild COVID-19 (a few samples of this study predate the infection). Cell type and time point are not known. The sample taken for sequencing was PBMCs or a T cell subset sorted from them (not recorded which). The rearrangement joins TRBV6-6 to TRBJ1-2; D uncertain. The DNA for the CDR3 is TGTGCCAGCAGGCCGGAGGGTCCATATGGCTACACCTTC. Translation: CASRPEGPYGYTF.